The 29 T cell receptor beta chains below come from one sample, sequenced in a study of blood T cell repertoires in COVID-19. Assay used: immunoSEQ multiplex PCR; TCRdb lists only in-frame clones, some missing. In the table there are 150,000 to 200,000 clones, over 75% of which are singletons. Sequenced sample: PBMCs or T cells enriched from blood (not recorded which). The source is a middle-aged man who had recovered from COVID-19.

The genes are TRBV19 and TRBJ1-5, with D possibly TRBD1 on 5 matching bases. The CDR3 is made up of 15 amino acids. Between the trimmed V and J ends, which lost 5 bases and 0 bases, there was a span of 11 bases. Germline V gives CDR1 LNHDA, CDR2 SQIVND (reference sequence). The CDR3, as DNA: TGTGCCAGTAGTCTTCCGGGGGGTAGCAATCAGCCCCAGCATTTT. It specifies CASSLPGGSNQPQHF.

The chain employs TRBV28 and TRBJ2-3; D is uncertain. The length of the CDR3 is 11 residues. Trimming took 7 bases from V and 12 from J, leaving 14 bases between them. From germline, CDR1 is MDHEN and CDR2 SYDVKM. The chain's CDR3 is CASNPPRGQYF. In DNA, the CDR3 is TGTGCCAGCAATCCTCCGCGCGGTCAGTATTTT.

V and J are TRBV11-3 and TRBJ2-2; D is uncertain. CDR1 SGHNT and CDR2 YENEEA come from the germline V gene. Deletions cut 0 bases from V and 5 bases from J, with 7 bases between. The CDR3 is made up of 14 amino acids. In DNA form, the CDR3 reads TGTGCCAGCAGCTTAGACCCTCGGACCGGGGAGCTGTTTTTT. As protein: CASSLDPRTGELFF.

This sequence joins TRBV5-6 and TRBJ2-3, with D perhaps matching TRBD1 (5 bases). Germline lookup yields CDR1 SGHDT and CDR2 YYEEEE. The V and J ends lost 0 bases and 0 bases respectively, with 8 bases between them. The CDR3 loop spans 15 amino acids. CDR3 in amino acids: CASSLEQESTDTQYF. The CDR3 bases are TGTGCCAGCAGCTTGGAACAGGAGAGCACAGATACGCAGTATTTT.

CDR3 residues: CASSSGLAGVNEQFF. CDR3 bases: TGTGCCAGCAGCTCGGGACTAGCGGGGGTGAATGAGCAGTTCTTC. V usage is TRBV7-2 and J usage is TRBJ2-1, with 14 bases fitting TRBD2. CDR1 SGHTA and CDR2 FQGNSA come from the germline V gene. Trimming removed 4 bases from V and 7 bases from J; junction bases left unmatched: 3. The CDR3 totals 15 residues.

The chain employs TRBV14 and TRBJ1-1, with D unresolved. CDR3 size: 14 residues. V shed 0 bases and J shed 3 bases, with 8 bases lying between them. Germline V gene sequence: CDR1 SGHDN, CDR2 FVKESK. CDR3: CASSQDREDTEAFF. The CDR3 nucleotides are TGTGCCAGCAGCCAAGATCGGGAAGACACTGAAGCTTTCTTT.

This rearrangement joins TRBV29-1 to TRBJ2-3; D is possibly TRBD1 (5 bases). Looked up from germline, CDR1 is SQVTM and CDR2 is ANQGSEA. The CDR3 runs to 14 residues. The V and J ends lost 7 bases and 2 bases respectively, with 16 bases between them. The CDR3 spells CSAPVGQNTDTQYF. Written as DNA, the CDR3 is TGCAGCGCTCCCGTGGGGCAGAACACAGATACGCAGTATTTT.

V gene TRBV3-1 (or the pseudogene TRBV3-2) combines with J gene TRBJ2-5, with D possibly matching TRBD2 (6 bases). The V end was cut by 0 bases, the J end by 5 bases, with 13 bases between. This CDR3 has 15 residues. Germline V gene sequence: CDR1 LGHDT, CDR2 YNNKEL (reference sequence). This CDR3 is CASSQDQRAGETQYF. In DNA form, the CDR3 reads TGTGCCAGCAGCCAAGATCAAAGAGCGGGCGAGACCCAGTACTTC.

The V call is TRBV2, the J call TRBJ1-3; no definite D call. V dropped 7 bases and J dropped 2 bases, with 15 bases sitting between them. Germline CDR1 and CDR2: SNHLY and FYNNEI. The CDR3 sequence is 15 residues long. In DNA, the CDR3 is TGTGCCAGCACCAGGACCCTGGGAGCTGGAAACACCATATATTTT. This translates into CASTRTLGAGNTIYF.

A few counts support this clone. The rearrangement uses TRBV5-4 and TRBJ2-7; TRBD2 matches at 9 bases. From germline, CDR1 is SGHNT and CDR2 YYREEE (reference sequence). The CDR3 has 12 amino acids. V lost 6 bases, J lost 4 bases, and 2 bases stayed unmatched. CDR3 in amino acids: CASTGLAYEQYF. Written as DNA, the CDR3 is TGTGCCAGCACCGGACTAGCGTACGAGCAGTACTTC. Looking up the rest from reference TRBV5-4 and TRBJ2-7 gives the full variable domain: ETGVTQSPTHLIKTRGQQVTLRCSSQSGHNTVSWYQQALGQGPQFIFQYYREEENGRGNFPPRFSGLQFPNYSSELNVNALELDDSALYLCASTGLAYEQYFGPGTRLTVT.

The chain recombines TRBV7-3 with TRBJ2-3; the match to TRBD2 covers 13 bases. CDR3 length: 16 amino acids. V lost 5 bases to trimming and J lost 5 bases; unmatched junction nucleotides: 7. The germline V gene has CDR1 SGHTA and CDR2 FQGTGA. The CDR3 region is CASSTGLAGVGDTQYF. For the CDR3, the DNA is TGTGCCAGCAGCACCGGACTAGCGGGAGTGGGAGATACGCAGTATTTT.

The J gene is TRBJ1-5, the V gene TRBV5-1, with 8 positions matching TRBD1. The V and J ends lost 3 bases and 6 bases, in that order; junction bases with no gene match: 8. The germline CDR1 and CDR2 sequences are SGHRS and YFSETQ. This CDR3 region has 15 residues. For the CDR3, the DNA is TGCGCCAGCAGCTCCGGGACAGGAGATGTTCAGCCCCAGCATTTT. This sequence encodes CASSSGTGDVQPQHF.

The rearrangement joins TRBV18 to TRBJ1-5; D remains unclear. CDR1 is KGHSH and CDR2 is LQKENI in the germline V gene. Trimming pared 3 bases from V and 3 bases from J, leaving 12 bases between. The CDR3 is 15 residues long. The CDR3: CASSPKEQFNQPQHF. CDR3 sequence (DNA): TGTGCCAGCTCACCTAAGGAACAGTTCAATCAGCCCCAGCATTTT. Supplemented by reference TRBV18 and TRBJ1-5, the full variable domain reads NAGVMQNPRHLVRRRGQEARLRCSPMKGHSHVYWYRQLPEEGLKFMVYLQKENIIDESGMPKERFSAEFPKEGPSILRIQQVVRGDSAAYFCASSPKEQFNQPQHFGDGTRLSIL.

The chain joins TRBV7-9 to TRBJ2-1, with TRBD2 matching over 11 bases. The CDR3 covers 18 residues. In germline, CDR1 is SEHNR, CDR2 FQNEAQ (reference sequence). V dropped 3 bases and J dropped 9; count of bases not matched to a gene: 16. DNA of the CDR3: TGTGCCAGCAGCTTCCCCCCGCGACTAGCGGGGAACAAGGGTGAGCAGTTCTTC. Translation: CASSFPPRLAGNKGEQFF.

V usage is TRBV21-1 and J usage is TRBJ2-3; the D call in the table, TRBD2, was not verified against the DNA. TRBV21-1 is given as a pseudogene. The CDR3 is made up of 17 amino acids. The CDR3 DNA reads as TGTGCCAGCAGCAGGCCCGGGACTAGCGGGTCCCCAGATACGCAGTATTTT. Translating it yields CASSRPGTSGSPDTQYF.

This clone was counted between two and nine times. For the CDR3, the DNA is TGTGCCACCAGTGATCAGTTAGCGGGGCAGACAGATACGCAGTATTTT. Its translation is CATSDQLAGQTDTQYF. V and J are TRBV24-1 and TRBJ2-3, with TRBD2 matching over 8 bases. CDR3 size: 16 residues. The V segment lost 3 bases and the J segment 3 bases; nucleotides outside the gene matches: 7. Germline V gene lookup returns CDR1 KGHDR and CDR2 SFDVKD.

Written as DNA, the CDR3 is TGTGCCAGCAGCCCGATCGGACAGGGTGGAACTGAAGCTTTCTTT. This sequence encodes CASSPIGQGGTEAFF. V gene TRBV7-3 combines with J gene TRBJ1-1; TRBD1 aligns across 8 bases. This CDR3 contains 15 residues. V was pared by 5 bases and J by 5 bases, with 10 bases of the junction left unmatched. The V gene's germline CDR1 is SGHTA and CDR2 FQGTGA.

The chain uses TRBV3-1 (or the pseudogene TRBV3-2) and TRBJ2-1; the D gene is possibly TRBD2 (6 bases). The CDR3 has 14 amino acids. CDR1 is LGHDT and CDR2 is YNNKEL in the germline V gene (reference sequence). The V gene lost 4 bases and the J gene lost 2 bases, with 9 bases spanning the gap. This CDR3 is CASSRTTTYNEQFF. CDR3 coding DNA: TGTGCCAGCAGCCGGACTACTACCTACAATGAGCAGTTCTTC.

CDR3: CASSFGEGSPLHF. CDR3 coding DNA: TGTGCCAGCAGCTTCGGGGAAGGCTCACCCCTCCACTTT. The J gene is TRBJ1-6, the V gene TRBV7-7; D gene unclear. The CDR3 has 13 amino acids. V was pared by 3 bases and J by 10 bases, with 10 bases between. CDR1 SSHAT and CDR2 FNYEAQ come from the germline V gene (reference sequence).

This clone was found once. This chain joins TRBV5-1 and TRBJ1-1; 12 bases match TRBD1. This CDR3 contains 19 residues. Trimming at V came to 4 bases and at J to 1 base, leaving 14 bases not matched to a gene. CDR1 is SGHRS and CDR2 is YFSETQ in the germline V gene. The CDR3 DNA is TGCGCCAGCAGCACACCCCCTTGGGGGACAGGGGGCACGAACACTGAAGCTTTCTTT. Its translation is CASSTPPWGTGGTNTEAFF.

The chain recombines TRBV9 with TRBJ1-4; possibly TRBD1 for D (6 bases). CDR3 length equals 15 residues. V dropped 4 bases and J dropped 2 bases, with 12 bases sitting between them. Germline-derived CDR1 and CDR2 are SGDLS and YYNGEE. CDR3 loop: CASSPYRVTNEKLFF. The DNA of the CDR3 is TGTGCCAGCAGCCCGTACAGGGTGACTAATGAAAAACTGTTTTTT.

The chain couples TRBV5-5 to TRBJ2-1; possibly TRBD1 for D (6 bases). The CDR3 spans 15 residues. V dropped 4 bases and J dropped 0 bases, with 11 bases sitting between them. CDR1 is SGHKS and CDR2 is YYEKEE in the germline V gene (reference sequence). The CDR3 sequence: CASSPDSGSYNEQFF. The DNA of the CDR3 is TGTGCCAGCAGCCCGGACAGTGGCTCCTACAATGAGCAGTTCTTC.

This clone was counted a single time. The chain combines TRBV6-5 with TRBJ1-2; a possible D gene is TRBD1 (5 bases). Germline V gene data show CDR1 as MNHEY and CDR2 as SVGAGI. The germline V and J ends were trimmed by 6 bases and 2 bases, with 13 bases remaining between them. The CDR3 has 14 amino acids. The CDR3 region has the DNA TGTGCCAGCAGCCGCCCGACAGAAAACTATGGCTACACCTTC. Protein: CASSRPTENYGYTF.

DNA for the CDR3: TGTGCCAGCTCACCAGCACGGACAGGGAATAGCAATCAGCCCCAGCATTTT. This codes for CASSPARTGNSNQPQHF. V is TRBV18 and J is TRBJ1-5; 8 bases match TRBD1. Germline loops: CDR1 KGHSH, CDR2 LQKENI. This CDR3 has 17 amino acids. V was clipped by 2 bases and J by 0 bases; unmatched bases: 6.

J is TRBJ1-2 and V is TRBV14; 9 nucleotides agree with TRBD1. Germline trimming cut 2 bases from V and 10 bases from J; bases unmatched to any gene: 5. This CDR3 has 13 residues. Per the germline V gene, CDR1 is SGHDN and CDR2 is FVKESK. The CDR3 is CASSQTGTGSYTF. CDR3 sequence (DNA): TGTGCCAGCAGCCAAACCGGGACAGGGTCCTACACCTTC.

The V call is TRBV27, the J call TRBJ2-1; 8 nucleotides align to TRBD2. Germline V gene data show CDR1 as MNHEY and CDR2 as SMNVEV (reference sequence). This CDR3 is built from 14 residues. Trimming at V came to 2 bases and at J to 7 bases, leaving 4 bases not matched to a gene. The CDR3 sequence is CASSLAGGINEQFF. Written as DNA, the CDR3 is TGTGCCAGCAGTTTAGCGGGGGGAATAAATGAGCAGTTCTTC.

CDR3 bases: TGTGCCAGCAAGCGTATTCCGAACACTGAAGCTTTCTTT. Amino acids: CASKRIPNTEAFF. This rearrangement joins TRBV2 to TRBJ1-1; D gene unclear. V was cut by 7 bases and J by 1 base, with 10 bases left in between. The germline CDR1 and CDR2 sequences are SNHLY and FYNNEI. This CDR3 region has 13 residues.

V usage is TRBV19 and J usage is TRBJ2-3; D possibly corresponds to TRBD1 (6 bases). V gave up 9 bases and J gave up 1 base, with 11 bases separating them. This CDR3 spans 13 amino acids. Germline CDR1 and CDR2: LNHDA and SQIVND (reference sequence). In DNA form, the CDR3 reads TGTGCCAGCCGGACAGCCGGCACAGATACGCAGTATTTT. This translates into CASRTAGTDTQYF. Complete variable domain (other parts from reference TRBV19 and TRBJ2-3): DGGITQSPKYLFRKEGQNVTLSCEQNLNHDAMYWYRQDPGQGLRLIYYSQIVNDFQKGDIAEGYSVSREKKESFPLTVTSAQKNPTAFYLCASRTAGTDTQYFGPGTRLTVL.

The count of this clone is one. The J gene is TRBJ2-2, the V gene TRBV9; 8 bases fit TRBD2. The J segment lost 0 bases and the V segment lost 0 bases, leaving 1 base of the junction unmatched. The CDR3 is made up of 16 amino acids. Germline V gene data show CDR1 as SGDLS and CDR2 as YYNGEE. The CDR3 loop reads CASSVVSGANTGELFF. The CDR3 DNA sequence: TGTGCCAGCAGCGTAGTTAGCGGGGCGAACACCGGGGAGCTGTTTTTT.